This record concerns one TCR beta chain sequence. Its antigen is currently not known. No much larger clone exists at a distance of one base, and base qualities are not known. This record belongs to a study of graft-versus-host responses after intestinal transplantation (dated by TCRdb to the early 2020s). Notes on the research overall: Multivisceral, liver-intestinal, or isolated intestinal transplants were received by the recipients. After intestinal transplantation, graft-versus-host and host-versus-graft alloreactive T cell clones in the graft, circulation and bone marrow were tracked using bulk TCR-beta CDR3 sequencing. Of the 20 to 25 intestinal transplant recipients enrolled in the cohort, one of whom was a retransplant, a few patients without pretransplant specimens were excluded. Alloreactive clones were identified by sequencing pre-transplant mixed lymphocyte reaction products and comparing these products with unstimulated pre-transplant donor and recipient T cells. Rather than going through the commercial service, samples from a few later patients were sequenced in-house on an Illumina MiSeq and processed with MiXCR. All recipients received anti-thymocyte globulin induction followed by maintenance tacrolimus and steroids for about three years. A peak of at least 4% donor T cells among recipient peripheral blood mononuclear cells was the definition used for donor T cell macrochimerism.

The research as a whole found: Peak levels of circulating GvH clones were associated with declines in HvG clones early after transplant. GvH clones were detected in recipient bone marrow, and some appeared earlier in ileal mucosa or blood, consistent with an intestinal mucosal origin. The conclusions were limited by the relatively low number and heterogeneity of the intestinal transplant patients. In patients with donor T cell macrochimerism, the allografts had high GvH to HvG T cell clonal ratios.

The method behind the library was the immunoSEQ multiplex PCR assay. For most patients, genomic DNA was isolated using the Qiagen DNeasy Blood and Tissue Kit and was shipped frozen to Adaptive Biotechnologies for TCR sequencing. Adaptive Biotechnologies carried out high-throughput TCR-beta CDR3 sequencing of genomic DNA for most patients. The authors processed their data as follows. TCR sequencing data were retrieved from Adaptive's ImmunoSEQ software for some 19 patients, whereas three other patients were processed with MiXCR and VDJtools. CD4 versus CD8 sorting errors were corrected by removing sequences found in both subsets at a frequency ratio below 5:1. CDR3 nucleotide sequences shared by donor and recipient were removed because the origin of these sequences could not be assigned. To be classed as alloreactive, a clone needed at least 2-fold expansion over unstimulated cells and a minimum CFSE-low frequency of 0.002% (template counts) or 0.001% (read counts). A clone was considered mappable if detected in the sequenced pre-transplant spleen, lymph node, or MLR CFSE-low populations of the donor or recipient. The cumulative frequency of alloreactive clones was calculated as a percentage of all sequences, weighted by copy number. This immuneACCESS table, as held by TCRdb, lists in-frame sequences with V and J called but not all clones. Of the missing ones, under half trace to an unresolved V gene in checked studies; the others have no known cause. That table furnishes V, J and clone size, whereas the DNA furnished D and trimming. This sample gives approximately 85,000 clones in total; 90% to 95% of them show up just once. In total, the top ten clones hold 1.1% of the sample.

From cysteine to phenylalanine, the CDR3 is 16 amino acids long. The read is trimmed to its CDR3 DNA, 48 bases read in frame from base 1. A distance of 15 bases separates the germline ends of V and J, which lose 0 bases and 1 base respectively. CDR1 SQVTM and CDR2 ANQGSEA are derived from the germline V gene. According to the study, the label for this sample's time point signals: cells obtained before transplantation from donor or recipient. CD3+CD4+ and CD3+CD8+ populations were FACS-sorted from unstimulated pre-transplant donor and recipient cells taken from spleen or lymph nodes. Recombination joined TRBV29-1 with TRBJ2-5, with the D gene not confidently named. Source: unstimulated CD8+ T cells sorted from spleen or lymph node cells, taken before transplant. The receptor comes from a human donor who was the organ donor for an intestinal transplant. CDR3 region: CSVEDLDSTVQETQYF. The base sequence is TGCAGCGTTGAAGACCTAGATTCGACCGTCCAAGAGACCCAGTACTTC.